What follows are 25 T cell receptor beta chains derived from one specimen sequenced in a study of T cell responses to AZD1222 COVID-19 vaccine. The assay was immunoSEQ multiplex PCR, and TCRdb's table has in-frame clones only and misses some. The sample lists some 110,000 clones; more than 80% were seen once. The source was peripheral blood, collected on day 0 of AZD1222 vaccination. Receptor source: an adult in good health.

This clone has just one count. The chain joins TRBV5-1 to TRBJ2-7; D not resolved. Per germline, CDR1 SGHRS and CDR2 YFSETQ. V shed 2 bases and J shed 2 bases, with 8 bases lying between them. This CDR3 is 13 amino acids long. CDR3 nucleotide sequence: TGCGCCAGCAGCTTCTCAGAGACCTACGAGCAGTACTTC. It yields the protein CASSFSETYEQYF.

The chain uses TRBV27 and TRBJ2-7; 10 bases fit TRBD1. Per germline, CDR1 MNHEY and CDR2 SMNVEV (reference sequence). The length of the CDR3 is 17 residues. The J segment lost 5 bases and the V segment lost 2 bases, leaving 12 bases of the junction unmatched. Here the CDR3 DNA reads TGTGCCAGCAGTTTAGGTGAGACAGGGGGCGGTCGGGACGAGCAGTACTTC. Translating gives CASSLGETGGGRDEQYF.

The rearrangement joins TRBV19 to TRBJ1-2; D is uncertain. V lost 10 bases and J 4 bases, leaving 22 bases between the germline ends. The CDR3 is 15 amino acids. Germline V gene sequence: CDR1 LNHDA, CDR2 SQIVND (reference sequence). CDR3 in DNA: TGTGCCACCGAGGCGGCTACTAGGCCCCCCTATGGCTACACCTTC. Residues: CATEAATRPPYGYTF.

The rearrangement joins TRBV6-5 to TRBJ1-1; TRBD1 matches 7 bases. The CDR3 spans 15 residues. The germline V gene has CDR1 MNHEY and CDR2 SVGAGI. J gave up 11 bases and V 6 bases, and 18 bases lay outside the gene matches. CDR3 nucleotides: TGTGCCAGCAGGACGCAAAGGGGTGAGCAGGGGGAGGCTTTCTTT. The encoded protein is CASRTQRGEQGEAFF.

This clone was seen a single time. This chain connects TRBV28 to TRBJ1-2; TRBD1 is a possible D gene (6 bases). The CDR3 is 15 amino acids. From germline, CDR1 is MDHEN and CDR2 SYDVKM. The V and J ends lost 4 bases and 7 bases respectively, with 19 bases between them. In DNA, the CDR3 is TGTGCCAGCAGTTCAATGATAACCGGGGGCCCTGGCTACACCTTC. Translated: CASSSMITGGPGYTF.

V gene TRBV11-2 combines with J gene TRBJ1-6; 8 positions match TRBD1. The germline V gene encodes CDR1 SGHAT and CDR2 FQNNGV. V dropped 4 bases and J dropped 7; count of bases not matched to a gene: 9. This CDR3 is 16 amino acids long. The CDR3 DNA is TGTGCCAGCAGCTACCTGACAGGGGCAGTCAATTCACCCCTCCACTTT. Its translation is CASSYLTGAVNSPLHF.

The chain joins TRBV2 to TRBJ1-2; TRBD1 agrees at 12 bases. Trimming removed 6 bases from V and 2 bases from J; junction bases left unmatched: 4. The CDR3 is 15 amino acids. Germline CDR1 SNHLY, CDR2 FYNNEI. In DNA, the CDR3 is TGTGCCAGCAGGGCCGGGACAGGGGGCAACTATGGCTACACCTTC. It translates to CASRAGTGGNYGYTF.

The V and J genes are TRBV29-1 and TRBJ2-2; TRBD1 aligns across 8 bases. J was trimmed by 5 bases and V by 3 bases; bases with no gene match: 2. The CDR3 is 13 amino acids. CDR1 is SQVTM and CDR2 is ANQGSEA in the germline V gene. CDR3 sequence: CSVDRGRTGELFF. The CDR3 bases are TGCAGCGTTGACAGGGGGCGAACCGGGGAGCTGTTTTTT.

This chain connects TRBV6-1 to TRBJ1-4; TRBD1 matches at 8 bases. After removal of 0 bases from V and 7 bases from J, the junction contained 7 bases not matched to a gene. The CDR3 is made up of 16 amino acids. Germline CDR1 and CDR2: MNHNS and SASEGT. CDR3 DNA: TGTGCCAGCAGTGAAGCGCGGGTCAGGGGGCCTGAAAAACTGTTTTTT. Amino acid sequence: CASSEARVRGPEKLFF.

The rearrangement uses TRBV6-6 and TRBJ1-3, with TRBD1 matching 8 bases. Germline V gives CDR1 MNHNY, CDR2 SVGAGI (reference sequence). There are 15 residues in the CDR3. V gave up 10 bases and J gave up 1 base; unmatched junction bases: 9. The chain's CDR3 is CATGTGENSGNTIYF. The CDR3 bases are TGTGCCACCGGGACAGGTGAAAATTCTGGAAACACCATATATTTT.

Worth noting for this clone: One end of the junction fails to match germline, which may point to a read error. J is TRBJ2-7 and V is TRBV7-7; unclear D gene. The CDR3 spans 14 residues. Germline lookup yields CDR1 SSHAT and CDR2 FNYEAQ (reference sequence). The CDR3, as DNA: TGTGCTAGCAGCCCACAGCCCTCGTCCTACGAGCAGTACTTC. Encoded protein: CASSPQPSSYEQYF.

This clone was seen once. V is TRBV2 and J is TRBJ1-6; D remains unclear. The CDR3 loop spans 15 amino acids. Germline values: CDR1 SNHLY, CDR2 FYNNEI. Trimming left V 6 bases short and J 3 bases short, with 12 bases between. As DNA, the CDR3 is TGTGCCAGCAGGCTCCGGAGGGTCTATAATTCACCCCTCCACTTT. Translating gives CASRLRRVYNSPLHF.

V gene TRBV15 combines with J gene TRBJ2-1; 8 nucleotides align to TRBD2. V lost 7 bases and J lost 8; bases outside the gene matches: 13. Germline loops: CDR1 LNHNV, CDR2 YYDKDF (reference sequence). The CDR3 extends over 15 amino acids. CDR3 sequence: CATNPRGGRSYEQFF. The CDR3 DNA sequence: TGTGCCACCAACCCACGGGGCGGGAGGTCTTATGAGCAGTTCTTC. The full variable domain, rest sourced from reference TRBV15 and TRBJ2-1, is DAMVIQNPRYQVTQFGKPVTLSCSQTLNHNVMYWYQQKSSQAPKLLFHYYDKDFNNEADTPDNFQSRRPNTSFCFLDIRSPGLGDTAMYLCATNPRGGRSYEQFFGPGTRLTVL.

The chain uses TRBV7-2 and TRBJ1-1; possible D gene TRBD1, 5 bases. Germline lookup yields CDR1 SGHTA and CDR2 FQGNSA. Trimming left V 3 bases short and J 0 bases short, with 17 bases between. This CDR3 contains 17 residues. The CDR3 DNA follows: TGTGCCAGCAGCTTTGGGGTCACAGGTCGATTGAACACTGAAGCTTTCTTT. It is translated as CASSFGVTGRLNTEAFF.

The genes are TRBV5-6 and TRBJ2-7; D is unclear. Trimming cost V 5 bases and J 0 bases, with 15 bases left between them. In germline, CDR1 is SGHDT, CDR2 YYEEEE. The CDR3 is 15 residues long. CDR3 in DNA: TGTGCCAGCAGAACGACGCACGTTAACTCCTACGAGCAGTACTTC. Translating gives CASRTTHVNSYEQYF. Together with reference TRBV5-6 and TRBJ2-7, the CDR3 gives the full variable domain: DAGVTQSPTHLIKTRGQQVTLRCSPKSGHDTVSWYQQALGQGPQFIFQYYEEEERQRGNFPDRFSGHQFPNYSSELNVNALLLGDSALYLCASRTTHVNSYEQYFGPGTRLTVT.

The chain links TRBV28 to TRBJ1-5; maybe TRBD1 (6 bases). V shed 8 bases and J shed 7 bases, with 15 bases lying between them. The CDR3 loop spans 13 amino acids. The germline V gene has CDR1 MDHEN and CDR2 SYDVKM. The CDR3 DNA is TGTGCCAGCTATGATACCAGGGGCCAGCCCCAGCATTTT. It encodes CASYDTRGQPQHF.

This chain connects TRBV11-3 to TRBJ2-2; tentative D call: TRBD2 (5 bases). V lost 4 bases and J 6 bases, leaving 12 bases between the germline ends. CDR3 length: 14 amino acids. Looked up from germline, CDR1 is SGHNT and CDR2 is YENEEA. The CDR3 DNA follows: TGTGCCAGCAGCTCAAGCAGCGGCTCCGGGGAGCTGTTTTTT. Translating it yields CASSSSSGSGELFF.

The rearrangement joins TRBV28 to TRBJ1-2, with no clear D. The CDR3 extends over 12 amino acids. The V gene lost 5 bases and the J gene lost 7 bases, with 11 bases spanning the gap. The germline V gene encodes CDR1 MDHEN and CDR2 SYDVKM. DNA for the CDR3: TGTGCCAGCAGTGTGGCAGTCCGTGGCTACACCTTC. It specifies CASSVAVRGYTF.

The V gene is TRBV29-1, the J gene TRBJ2-1; 11 nucleotides align to TRBD1. V trimming: 7 bases; J trimming: 6 bases; junction bases outside the gene matches: 5. This CDR3 region has 13 residues. Germline V gene data show CDR1 as SQVTM and CDR2 as ANQGSEA. The CDR3 reads CSGGQGAFNEQFF. The CDR3 DNA reads as TGCAGCGGAGGACAGGGGGCTTTCAATGAGCAGTTCTTC.

This CDR3 reads CASRPVAARYSNQPQHF. CDR3 nucleotide sequence: TGTGCCAGCAGACCTGTGGCAGCGCGATATAGCAATCAGCCCCAGCATTTT. The chain recombines TRBV21-1 with TRBJ1-5. TRBV21-1 corresponds to a pseudogene. The CDR3 covers 17 residues.

The table lists this clone with a few counts. The gene calls are TRBV4-1 and TRBJ2-5; perhaps TRBD2 as D (5 bases). With 3 bases removed from V and 1 base from J, the gap between germline ends came to 12 bases. Germline values: CDR1 MGHRA, CDR2 YSYEKL. The CDR3 has 15 amino acids. The CDR3 spells CASSHLSDFQETQYF. In nucleotides, the CDR3 is TGCGCCAGCAGCCATCTTAGCGACTTCCAAGAGACCCAGTACTTC.

The rearrangement links TRBV10-3 to TRBJ2-1; D is tentatively TRBD1 or TRBD2 (5 bases each). CDR1 ENHRY and CDR2 SYGVKD come from the germline V gene. This CDR3 region has 16 residues. V lost 8 bases and J lost 0, with 17 bases in between. The CDR3 here is CAIWDGPGSSYNEQFF. The CDR3 nucleotides are TGTGCCATCTGGGACGGTCCGGGCAGCTCCTACAATGAGCAGTTCTTC.

The rearrangement links TRBV23-1 to TRBJ1-5, with 8 nucleotides matching TRBD1. TRBV23-1 is assigned to the ORF class and has an uncertain function. J gave up 0 bases and V 7 bases, and 17 bases lay outside the gene matches. The CDR3 is made up of 19 amino acids. This CDR3 reads CASTPQGQGAIYSNQPQHF. The CDR3 bases are TGCGCCAGCACTCCCCAGGGCCAGGGGGCGATTTATAGCAATCAGCCCCAGCATTTT.

This clone was counted at least ten times. The gene calls are TRBV12-5 and TRBJ1-5; TRBD1 matches 7 bases. The CDR3 is 13 residues long. The V and J ends lost 8 bases and 8 bases, in that order; junction bases with no gene match: 9. The V gene's germline CDR1 is LGHNT and CDR2 FRNRAP. CDR3 in DNA: TGTGCTAGTTCACAGGGGAACGGGGAGCCCCAGCATTTT. This translates into CASSQGNGEPQHF. The full variable domain, rest sourced from reference TRBV12-5 and TRBJ1-5, is DARVTQTPRHKVTEMGQEVTMRCQPILGHNTVFWYRQTMMQGLELLAYFRNRAPLDDSGMPKDRFSAEMPDATLATLKIQPSEPRDSAVYFCASSQGNGEPQHFGDGTRLSIL.

This chain connects TRBV6-5 to TRBJ2-1; D may be TRBD1 or TRBD2 (5 bases each). The CDR3 is 16 residues long. V was pared by 4 bases and J by 6 bases, with 19 bases between. The germline CDR1 and CDR2 sequences are MNHEY and SVGAGI. The CDR3 nucleotides are TGTGCCAGCAGTTCCTTCCCGGGTCCTGGGGGCAATGAGCAGTTCTTC. Amino acids: CASSSFPGPGGNEQFF.